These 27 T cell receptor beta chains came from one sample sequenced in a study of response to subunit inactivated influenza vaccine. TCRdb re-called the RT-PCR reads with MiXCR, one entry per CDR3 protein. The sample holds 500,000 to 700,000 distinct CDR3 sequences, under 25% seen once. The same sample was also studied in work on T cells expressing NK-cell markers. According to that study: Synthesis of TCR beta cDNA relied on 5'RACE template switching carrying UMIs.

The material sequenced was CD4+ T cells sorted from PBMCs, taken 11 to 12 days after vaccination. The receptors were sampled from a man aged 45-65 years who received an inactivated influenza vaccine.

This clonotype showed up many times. The CDR3 reads CASKRTGPLEQYF. DNA of the CDR3: TGTGCCAGCAAGCGGACAGGGCCACTCGAGCAGTACTTC. The chain links TRBV6-2 or TRBV6-3 to TRBJ2-7; 8 bases match TRBD1. The germline CDR1 and CDR2 sequences are MNHEY and SVGEGT. V dropped 7 bases and J dropped 6; count of bases not matched to a gene: 8. The CDR3 is 13 residues long.

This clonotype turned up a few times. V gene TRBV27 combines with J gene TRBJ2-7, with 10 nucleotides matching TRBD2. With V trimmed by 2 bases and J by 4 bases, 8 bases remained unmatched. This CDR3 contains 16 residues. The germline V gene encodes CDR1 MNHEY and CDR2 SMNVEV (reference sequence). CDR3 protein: CASSLRGASGGYEQYF. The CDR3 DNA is TGTGCCAGCAGTTTAAGGGGAGCTAGCGGGGGTTACGAGCAGTACTTC.

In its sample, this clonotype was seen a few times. The CDR3 spells CASSSTGVGNSPLHF. As DNA, the CDR3 is TGCGCCAGCAGCTCGACCGGGGTCGGTAATTCACCCCTCCACTTT. The J gene is TRBJ1-6, the V gene TRBV5-1; D ambiguous. The CDR3 is 15 residues long. The ends were cut back, 3 bases at V and 6 bases at J, with 13 bases in the middle. Germline V gene lookup returns CDR1 SGHRS and CDR2 YFSETQ.

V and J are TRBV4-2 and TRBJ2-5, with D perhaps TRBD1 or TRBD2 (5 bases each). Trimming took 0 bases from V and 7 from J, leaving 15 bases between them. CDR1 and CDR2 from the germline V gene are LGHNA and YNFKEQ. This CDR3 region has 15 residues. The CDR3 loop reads CASSQEVSSRATQYF. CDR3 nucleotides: TGTGCCAGCAGCCAAGAAGTGTCTAGCAGGGCGACCCAGTACTTC.

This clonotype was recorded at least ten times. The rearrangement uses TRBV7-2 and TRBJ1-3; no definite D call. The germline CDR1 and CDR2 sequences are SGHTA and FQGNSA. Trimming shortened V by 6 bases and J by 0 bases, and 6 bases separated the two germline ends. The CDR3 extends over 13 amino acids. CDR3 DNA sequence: TGTGCCAGCAGTTCAACCTCTGGAAACACCATATATTTT. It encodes CASSSTSGNTIYF.

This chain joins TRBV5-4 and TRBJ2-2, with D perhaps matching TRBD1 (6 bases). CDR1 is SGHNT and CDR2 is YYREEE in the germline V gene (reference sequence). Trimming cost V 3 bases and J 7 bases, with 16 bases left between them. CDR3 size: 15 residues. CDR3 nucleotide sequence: TGTGCCAGCAGCTCCGGGACACCCGGGGTCGGGGAGCTGTTTTTT. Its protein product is CASSSGTPGVGELFF.

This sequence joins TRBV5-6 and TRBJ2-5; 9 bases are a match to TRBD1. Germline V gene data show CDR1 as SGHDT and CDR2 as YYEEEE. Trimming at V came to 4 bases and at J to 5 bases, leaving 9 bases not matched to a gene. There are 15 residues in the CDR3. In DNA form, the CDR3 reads TGTGCCAGCAGCCGGAGGACAGGGGTGCAGGAGACCCAGTACTTC. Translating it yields CASSRRTGVQETQYF. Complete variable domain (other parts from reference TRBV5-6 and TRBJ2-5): DAGVTQSPTHLIKTRGQQVTLRCSPKSGHDTVSWYQQALGQGPQFIFQYYEEEERQRGNFPDRFSGHQFPNYSSELNVNALLLGDSALYLCASSRRTGVQETQYFGPGTRLLVL.

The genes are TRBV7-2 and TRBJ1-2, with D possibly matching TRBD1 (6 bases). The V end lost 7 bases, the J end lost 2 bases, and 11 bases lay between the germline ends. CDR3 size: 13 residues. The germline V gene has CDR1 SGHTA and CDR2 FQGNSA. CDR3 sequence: CASTPGHNYGYTF. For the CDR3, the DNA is TGTGCCAGCACCCCGGGACACAACTATGGCTACACCTTC.

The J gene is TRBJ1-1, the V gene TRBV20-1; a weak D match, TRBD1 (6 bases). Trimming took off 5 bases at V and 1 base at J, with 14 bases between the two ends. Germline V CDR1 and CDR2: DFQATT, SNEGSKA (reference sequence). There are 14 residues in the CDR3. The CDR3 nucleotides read TGCAGTGCTGGGGACATGGGAGGGAACACTGAAGCTTTCTTT. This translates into CSAGDMGGNTEAFF.

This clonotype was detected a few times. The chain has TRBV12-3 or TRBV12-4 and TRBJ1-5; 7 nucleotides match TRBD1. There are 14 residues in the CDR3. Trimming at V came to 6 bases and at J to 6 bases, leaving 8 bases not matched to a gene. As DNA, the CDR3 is TGTGCCAGCAGACAAACAGGGGACGCTCAGCCCCAGCATTTT. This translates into CASRQTGDAQPQHF.

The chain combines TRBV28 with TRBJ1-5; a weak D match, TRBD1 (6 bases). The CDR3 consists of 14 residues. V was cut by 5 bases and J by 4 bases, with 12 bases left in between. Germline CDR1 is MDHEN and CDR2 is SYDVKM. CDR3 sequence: CASSTGARNQPQHF. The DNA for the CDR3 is TGTGCCAGCAGTACGGGGGCTAGGAATCAGCCCCAGCATTTT.

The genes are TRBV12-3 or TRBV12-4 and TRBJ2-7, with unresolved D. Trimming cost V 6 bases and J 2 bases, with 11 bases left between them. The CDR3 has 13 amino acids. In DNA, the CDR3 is TGTGCCAGCAGCGCACTACATACCTACGAGCAGTACTTC. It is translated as CASSALHTYEQYF.

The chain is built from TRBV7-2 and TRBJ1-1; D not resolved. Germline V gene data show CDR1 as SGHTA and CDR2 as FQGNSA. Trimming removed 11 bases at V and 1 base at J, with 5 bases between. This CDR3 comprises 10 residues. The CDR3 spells CAPRNTEAFF. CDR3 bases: TGTGCCCCCAGGAACACTGAAGCTTTCTTT.

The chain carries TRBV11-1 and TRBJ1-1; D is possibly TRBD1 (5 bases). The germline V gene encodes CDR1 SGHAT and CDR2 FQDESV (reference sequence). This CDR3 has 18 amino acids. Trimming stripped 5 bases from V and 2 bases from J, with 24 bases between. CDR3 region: CASSPTLVWVWGNTEAFF. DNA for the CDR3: TGTGCCAGCAGCCCCACGCTAGTTTGGGTTTGGGGCAACACTGAAGCTTTCTTT.

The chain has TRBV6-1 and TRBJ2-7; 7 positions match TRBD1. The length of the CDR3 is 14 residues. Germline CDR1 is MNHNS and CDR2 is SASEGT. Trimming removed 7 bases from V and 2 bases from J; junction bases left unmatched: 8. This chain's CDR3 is CASKVGQAAYEQYF. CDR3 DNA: TGTGCCAGCAAAGTTGGACAGGCGGCCTACGAGCAGTACTTC.

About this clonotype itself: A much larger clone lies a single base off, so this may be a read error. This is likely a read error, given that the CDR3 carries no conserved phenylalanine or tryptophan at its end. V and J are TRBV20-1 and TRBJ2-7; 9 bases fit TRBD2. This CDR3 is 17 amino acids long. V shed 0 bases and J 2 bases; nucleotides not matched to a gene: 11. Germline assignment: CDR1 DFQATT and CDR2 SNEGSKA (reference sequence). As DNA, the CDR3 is TGCAGTGCTAGAGATAGGCTAGCGGGAACCCACCCCTACGAGCAGTACATC. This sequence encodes CSARDRLAGTHPYEQYI.

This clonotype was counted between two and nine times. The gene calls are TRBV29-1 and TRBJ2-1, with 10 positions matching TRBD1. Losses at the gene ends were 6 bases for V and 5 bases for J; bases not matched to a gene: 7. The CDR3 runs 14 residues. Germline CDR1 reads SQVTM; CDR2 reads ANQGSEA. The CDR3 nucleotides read TGCAGCGTCAGACGGGGGACAGGGGACAATGAGCAGTTCTTC. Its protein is CSVRRGTGDNEQFF.

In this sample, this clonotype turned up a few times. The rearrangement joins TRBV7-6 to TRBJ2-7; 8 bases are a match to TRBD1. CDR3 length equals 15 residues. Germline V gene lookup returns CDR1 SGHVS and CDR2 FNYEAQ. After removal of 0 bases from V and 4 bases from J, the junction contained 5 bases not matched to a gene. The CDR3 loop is CASSLAPDRVYEQYF. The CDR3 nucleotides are TGTGCCAGCAGCTTAGCTCCGGACAGGGTTTACGAGCAGTACTTC.

The DNA of the CDR3 is TGTGCCAGCAGCTTAGATGGACTAGCGGGAGAGGTGCCGTTCTTC. Translation: CASSLDGLAGEVPFF. The genes are TRBV7-8 and TRBJ2-1, with 13 bases aligning to TRBD2. Germline V gene sequence: CDR1 SGHVS, CDR2 FQNEAQ. The CDR3 loop spans 15 amino acids. With 1 base clipped from V and 15 bases from J, the junction kept 9 bases outside the gene matches.

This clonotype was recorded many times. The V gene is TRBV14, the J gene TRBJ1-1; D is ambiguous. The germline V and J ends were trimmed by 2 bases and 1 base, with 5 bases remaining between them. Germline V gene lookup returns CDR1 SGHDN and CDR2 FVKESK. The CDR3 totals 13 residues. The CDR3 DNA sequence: TGTGCCAGCAGCCAACAGGCGAACACTGAAGCTTTCTTT. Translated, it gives CASSQQANTEAFF.

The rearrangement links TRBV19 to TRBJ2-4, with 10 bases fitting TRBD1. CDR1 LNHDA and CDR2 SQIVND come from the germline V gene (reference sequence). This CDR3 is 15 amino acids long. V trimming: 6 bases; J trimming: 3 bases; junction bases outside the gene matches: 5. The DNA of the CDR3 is TGTGCCAGTAGAACGACAGGGGGCCTCAAAAACATTCAGTACTTC. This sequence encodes CASRTTGGLKNIQYF.

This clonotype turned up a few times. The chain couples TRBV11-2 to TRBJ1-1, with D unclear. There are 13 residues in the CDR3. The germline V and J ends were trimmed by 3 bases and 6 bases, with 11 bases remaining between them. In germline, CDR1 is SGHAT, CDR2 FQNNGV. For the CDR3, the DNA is TGTGCCAGCAGCTTGGGGTCCGGGGCTGAAGCTTTCTTT. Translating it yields CASSLGSGAEAFF.

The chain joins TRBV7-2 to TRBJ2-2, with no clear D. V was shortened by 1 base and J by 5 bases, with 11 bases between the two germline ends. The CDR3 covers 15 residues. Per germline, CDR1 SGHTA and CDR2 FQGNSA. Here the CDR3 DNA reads TGTGCCAGCAGCTTAGTTTCCACCGGGACCGGGGAGCTGTTTTTT. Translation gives CASSLVSTGTGELFF. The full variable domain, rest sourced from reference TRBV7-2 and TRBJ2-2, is GAGVSQSPSNKVTEKGKDVELRCDPISGHTALYWYRQSLGQGLEFLIYFQGNSAPDKSGLPSDRFSAERTGGSVSTLTIQRTQQEDSAVYLCASSLVSTGTGELFFGEGSRLTVL.

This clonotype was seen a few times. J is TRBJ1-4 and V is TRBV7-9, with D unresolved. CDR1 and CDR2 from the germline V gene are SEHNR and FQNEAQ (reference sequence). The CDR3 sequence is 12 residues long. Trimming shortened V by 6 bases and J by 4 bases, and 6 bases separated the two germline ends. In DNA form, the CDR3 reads TGTGCCAGCAGGCGAAGTAATGAAAAACTGTTTTTT. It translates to CASRRSNEKLFF.

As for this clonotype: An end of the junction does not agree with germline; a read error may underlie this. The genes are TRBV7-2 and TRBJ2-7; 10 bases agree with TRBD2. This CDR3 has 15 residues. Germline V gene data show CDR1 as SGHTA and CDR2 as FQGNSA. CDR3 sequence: CASSLASGREYEQYF. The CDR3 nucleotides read TGTGCCAGCAGCCTAGCGAGCGGGAGGGAGTACGAGCAGTACTTC.

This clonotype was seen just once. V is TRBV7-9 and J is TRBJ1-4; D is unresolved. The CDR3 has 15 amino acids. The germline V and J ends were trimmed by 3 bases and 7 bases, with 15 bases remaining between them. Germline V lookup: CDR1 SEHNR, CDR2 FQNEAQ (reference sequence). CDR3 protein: CASSFARGIFEKLFF. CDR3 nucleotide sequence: TGTGCCAGCAGCTTCGCACGGGGAATCTTTGAAAAACTGTTTTTT.

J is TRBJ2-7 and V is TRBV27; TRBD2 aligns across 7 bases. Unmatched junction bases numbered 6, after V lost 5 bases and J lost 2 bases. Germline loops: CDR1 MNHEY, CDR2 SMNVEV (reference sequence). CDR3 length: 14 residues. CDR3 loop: CASSLGLVPYEQYF. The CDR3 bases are TGTGCCAGCAGTCTAGGACTAGTCCCCTACGAGCAGTACTTC.